This is a list of T cell receptor beta chains from one sample in a study of OX40 agonist ivuxolimab in advanced cancers. Measured with immunoSEQ multiplex PCR; TCRdb has only the in-frame clones, and not every one. Among about 40,000 clones, just under 85% were seen once, and the ten largest hold about 40%. The specimen was CD4+ or CD8+ T cells sorted from blood, collected in a trial of the OX40 agonist ivuxolimab. The receptors here all came from an adult with an advanced solid tumor such as melanoma, head and neck, liver or kidney cancer. Both conserved end residues are part of each CDR3. Fields, in order: V gene, CDR3 length, D gene, clone size, J gene, CDR3 DNA, CDR3 protein. The D gene is left open where the match is weak. Clone size appears in some rows only: once, few, many, or a class for an expanded clone.

v_gene: TRBV6-1; len: 14; d_gene: NA; abundance: NA; j_gene: TRBJ2-5; CDR3nt: TGTGCCAGCAAACGTATCGCCGGGGCGGAGACCCAGTACTTC; CDR3aa: CASKRIAGAETQYF
v_gene: TRBV19; len: 15; d_gene: NA; abundance: NA; j_gene: TRBJ2-7; CDR3nt: TGTGCCAGTAGTATTTCGCCAGGGCCCTCCTACGAGCAGTACTTC; CDR3aa: CASSISPGPSYEQYF
v_gene: TRBV11-3; len: 16; d_gene: NA; abundance: NA; j_gene: TRBJ2-3; CDR3nt: TGTGCCAGCAGCTTAGGTGGCGAACGGGCTACAGATACGCAGTATTTT; CDR3aa: CASSLGGERATDTQYF
v_gene: TRBV2; len: 15; d_gene: TRBD1; abundance: NA; j_gene: TRBJ1-4; CDR3nt: TGTGCCAGCAGCACAGGGGCGGCAACTAATGAAAAACTGTTTTTT; CDR3aa: CASSTGAATNEKLFF
v_gene: TRBV4-2; len: 13; d_gene: NA; abundance: NA; j_gene: TRBJ2-1; CDR3nt: TGTGCCAGCAGCCAAGATCTACCCAGCGGACAGTTCTTC; CDR3aa: CASSQDLPSGQFF
v_gene: TRBV28; len: 14; d_gene: NA; abundance: NA; j_gene: TRBJ2-7; CDR3nt: TGTGCCAGCAGGACCGGGACGGACGATTACGGGCAGTACTTC; CDR3aa: CASRTGTDDYGQYF
v_gene: TRBV5-1; len: 21; d_gene: TRBD2; abundance: once; j_gene: TRBJ2-1; CDR3nt: TGCGCCAGCAGCTTCCCTAACCCGGGACTAGCGGGCCGGAGCTCCTACAATGAGCAGTTCTTC; CDR3aa: CASSFPNPGLAGRSSYNEQFF
v_gene: TRBV7-9; len: 13; d_gene: NA; abundance: once; j_gene: TRBJ2-1; CDR3nt: TGTGCCAGCAGCTTAGGATTCGGCAATGAGCAGTTCTTC; CDR3aa: CASSLGFGNEQFF
v_gene: TRBV28; len: 18; d_gene: NA; abundance: NA; j_gene: TRBJ2-3; CDR3nt: TGTGCCAGCAGTTCCATCCTCCCCCTGTGGTTTAGCACAGATACGCAGTATTTT; CDR3aa: CASSSILPLWFSTDTQYF
v_gene: TRBV19; len: 12; d_gene: NA; abundance: NA; j_gene: TRBJ1-2; CDR3nt: TGTGCCAGTGACGACAGTAACTATGGCTACACCTTC; CDR3aa: CASDDSNYGYTF
v_gene: TRBV13; len: 13; d_gene: NA; abundance: NA; j_gene: TRBJ2-5; CDR3nt: TGTGCCAGCAGCTTGAGGGGAACCGAGACCCAGTACTTC; CDR3aa: CASSLRGTETQYF
v_gene: TRBV5-4; len: 13; d_gene: NA; abundance: NA; j_gene: TRBJ1-2; CDR3nt: TGTGCCAGCAGCTTGGAAGGTTCCTATGGCTACACCTTC; CDR3aa: CASSLEGSYGYTF
v_gene: TRBV5-8; len: 14; d_gene: NA; abundance: NA; j_gene: TRBJ2-5; CDR3nt: TGTGCCAGCAGCAACCCAGGGATCCAAGAGACCCAGTACTTC; CDR3aa: CASSNPGIQETQYF
v_gene: TRBV7-3; len: 13; d_gene: NA; abundance: NA; j_gene: TRBJ1-1; CDR3nt: TGTGCCAGCAGTCCCGTAGCGAACACTGAAGCTTTCTTT; CDR3aa: CASSPVANTEAFF
v_gene: TRBV6-4; len: 15; d_gene: NA; abundance: few; j_gene: TRBJ2-2; CDR3nt: TGTGCCAGCAGTGACTCAGGGATTCACACCGGGGAGCTGTTTTTT; CDR3aa: CASSDSGIHTGELFF
v_gene: TRBV18; len: 13; d_gene: NA; abundance: NA; j_gene: TRBJ2-7; CDR3nt: TGTGCCAGCTCACCTAAAGGGCCAGACGAGCAGTACTTC; CDR3aa: CASSPKGPDEQYF
v_gene: TRBV6-4; len: 15; d_gene: NA; abundance: NA; j_gene: TRBJ2-7; CDR3nt: TGTGCCAGCAGTGAGTCACCGGGGTCCTTGGACGAGCAGTACTTC; CDR3aa: CASSESPGSLDEQYF
v_gene: TRBV9; len: 14; d_gene: NA; abundance: NA; j_gene: TRBJ2-7; CDR3nt: TGTGCCAGCAGCGCGGGGACATCCCCCTACGAGCAGTACTTC; CDR3aa: CASSAGTSPYEQYF
v_gene: TRBV12-5; len: 17; d_gene: NA; abundance: NA; j_gene: TRBJ1-4; CDR3nt: TGTGCTAGTGGTTTGGTCGAGGGAGGAGTAGGGTGGGAAAAACTGTTTTTT; CDR3aa: CASGLVEGGVGWEKLFF
v_gene: TRBV19; len: 15; d_gene: TRBD2; abundance: NA; j_gene: TRBJ2-1; CDR3nt: TGTGCCAGTAGTATAGGCTTTCCCACGGGACTAGAGCAGTTCTTC; CDR3aa: CASSIGFPTGLEQFF
v_gene: TRBV19; len: 13; d_gene: TRBD1; abundance: many; j_gene: TRBJ1-5; CDR3nt: TGTGCCAGTAGAGGGACAGTCGACTCAGCCCAGCATTTT; CDR3aa: CASRGTVDSAQHF
v_gene: TRBV5-1; len: 16; d_gene: NA; abundance: NA; j_gene: TRBJ2-3; CDR3nt: TGCGCCAGCAGCTCCGGGTCCAACGGTCGGACAGATACGCAGTATTTT; CDR3aa: CASSSGSNGRTDTQYF
v_gene: TRBV18; len: 17; d_gene: NA; abundance: NA; j_gene: TRBJ1-2; CDR3nt: TGTGCCAGCTCACCCATTTCCCTGCCGGACAGCGCATATGGCTACACCTTC; CDR3aa: CASSPISLPDSAYGYTF
v_gene: TRBV25-1; len: 14; d_gene: NA; abundance: NA; j_gene: TRBJ2-7; CDR3nt: TGTGCCAGCAGTGAATTAAACAACGCCTACGAGCAGTACTTC; CDR3aa: CASSELNNAYEQYF
v_gene: TRBV19; len: 13; d_gene: NA; abundance: NA; j_gene: TRBJ1-5; CDR3nt: TGTGCCAGTAGTCAGGATGACGATCAGCCCCAGCATTTT; CDR3aa: CASSQDDDQPQHF
v_gene: TRBV29-1; len: 12; d_gene: NA; abundance: NA; j_gene: TRBJ2-3; CDR3nt: TGCAGCGCTAAGGACAGTAAGGATACGCAGTATTTT; CDR3aa: CSAKDSKDTQYF
v_gene: TRBV11-3; len: 14; d_gene: NA; abundance: NA; j_gene: TRBJ2-2; CDR3nt: TGTGCCAGCAGCTTGAGGGCGAACACCGGGGAGCTGTTTTTT; CDR3aa: CASSLRANTGELFF
v_gene: TRBV6-5; len: 11; d_gene: NA; abundance: NA; j_gene: TRBJ2-1; CDR3nt: TGTGCGAGACGGGGGAGGAATGAGCAGTTCTTC; CDR3aa: CARRGRNEQFF
v_gene: TRBV10-3; len: 14; d_gene: TRBD2; abundance: NA; j_gene: TRBJ2-1; CDR3nt: TGTGCCATCAGTGGCGAGGGAGGGCCGGCTGAGCAGTTCTTC; CDR3aa: CAISGEGGPAEQFF